This T cell receptor beta chain comes out of a study of blood T cell repertoires in COVID-19. This CDR3 is built from 15 residues. V was shortened by 1 base and J by 2 bases, with 9 bases between the two germline ends. Germline loops: CDR1 LNHDA, CDR2 SQIVND (reference sequence). Per the authors' pipeline: It was from reference gene primer amplification that nucleated cell counts were estimated. Measured with immunoSEQ multiplex PCR; TCRdb has only the in-frame clones, and not every one. V, J and clone size are those of that table, while D and trimming were read from the DNA. The sample contains over 200,000 clones, 65% to 90% of which appear only once.

Sequenced material: peripheral blood. This TCR was sampled from a human donor in a cohort sampled during active COVID-19. This chain joins TRBV19 and TRBJ2-1; D possibly corresponds to TRBD1 (5 bases). The chain's CDR3 is CASSIGSGTYNEQFF. The CDR3, as DNA: TGTGCCAGTAGTATAGGCTCAGGGACCTACAATGAGCAGTTCTTC.